This T cell receptor (beta chain) was sequenced in a study of blood T cell repertoires in COVID-19. Study-wide background: Italy, Spain and the United States were the sources of the convalescent and acute COVID-19 samples. Nucleic acid was either cDNA or gDNA, and it came from T cells, B-cell-depleted T cells, or PBMCs.

From germline, CDR1 is MNHEY and CDR2 SMNVEV (reference sequence). V dropped 4 bases and J dropped 11 bases, with 17 bases sitting between them. This CDR3 has 13 residues. In the original workflow: Amplification of reference gene primers provided the estimated nucleated cell counts. The repertoire was sequenced with immunoSEQ multiplex PCR; TCRdb's copy has only in-frame clones and lacks some. V and J calls and clone size come straight from that table; D and trimming were deduced from the DNA. Seen here are about 200,000 clones, roughly nine tenths observed once, and the top ten hold just over 0.7%. The sample was peripheral blood. The sequence came from a man in his forties with acute or convalescent COVID-19. The chain combines TRBV27 with TRBJ1-1; D may be TRBD1 (5 bases). The CDR3: CASSSATALGAFF. The CDR3 region has the DNA TGTGCCAGCAGTTCTGCGACAGCCCTAGGGGCTTTCTTT.